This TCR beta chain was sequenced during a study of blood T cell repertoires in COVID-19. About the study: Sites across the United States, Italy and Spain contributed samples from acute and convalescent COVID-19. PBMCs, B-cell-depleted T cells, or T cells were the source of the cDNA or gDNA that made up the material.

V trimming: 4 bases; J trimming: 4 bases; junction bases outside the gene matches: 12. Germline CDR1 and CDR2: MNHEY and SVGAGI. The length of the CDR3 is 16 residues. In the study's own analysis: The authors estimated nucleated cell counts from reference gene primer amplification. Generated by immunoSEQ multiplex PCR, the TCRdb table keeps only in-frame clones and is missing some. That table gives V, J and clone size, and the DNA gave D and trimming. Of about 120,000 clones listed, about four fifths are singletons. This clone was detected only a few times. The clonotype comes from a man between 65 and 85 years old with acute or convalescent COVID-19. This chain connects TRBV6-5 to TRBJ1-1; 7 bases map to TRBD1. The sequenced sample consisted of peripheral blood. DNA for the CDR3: TGTGCCAGCAGTTTGGCAGGGGGGTCCTGGGTCACTGAAGCTTTCTTT. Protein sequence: CASSLAGGSWVTEAFF.